This is a list of T cell receptor beta chains from one sample in a study of blood T cells in healthy people across ages. One entry per CDR3 protein, called by TCRdb with MiXCR from the 5' RACE reads. This sample has fewer than 800,000 distinct CDR3 sequences, with approximately 49% found just once. Sequencing was carried out using blood. All receptors come from a woman aged 55-70 years in good health. The CDR3 runs from the conserved cysteine through the conserved F or W. The D gene is left open where the match is weak. Expanded clones are given a class, and other clones once, few, many or no size at all.

d_call	clone_size	v_call	j_call	cdr3_nt	cdr3_aa
NA	many	TRBV29-1	TRBJ2-3	TGCAGCGTTGGGGGGGCTCAGGGAGATACGCAGTATTTT	CSVGGAQGDTQYF
NA	NA	TRBV5-6	TRBJ2-5	TGTGCCAGCAGCTTCGACAGAGGACTTCGAGAGACCCAGTACTTC	CASSFDRGLRETQYF
TRBD1	few	TRBV20-1	TRBJ2-1	TGCAGTGCCGCTCCCGGGACAGGAGTCTACAATGAGCAGTTCTTC	CSAAPGTGVYNEQFF
TRBD2	NA	TRBV6-2/TRBV6-3	TRBJ2-1	TGTGCCAGCAGGATCTTCGGGACTAGGGGGAACCTAAGGCAGTTCTTC	CASRIFGTRGNLRQFF
NA	NA	TRBV11-2	TRBJ2-1	TGTGCCAGCAGCTTAGCCCTAGCCCATGAGCAGTTCTTT	CASSLALAHEQFF
NA	NA	TRBV5-1	TRBJ1-1	TGCGCCAGCAGCTTTTCAGGATCGAACACTGAAGCTTTCTTT	CASSFSGSNTEAFF
NA	NA	TRBV12-3/TRBV12-4	TRBJ1-2	TGTGCCAGCAGTTTCGGACAGACAAATAACTATGGCTACACCTTC	CASSFGQTNNYGYTF
NA	NA	TRBV7-6	TRBJ2-7	TGTGCCAACAGCTACCGACAGTCCAACGAGCAGTACTTC	CANSYRQSNEQYF
NA	NA	TRBV7-9	TRBJ1-2	TGTGCCAGCCGGAGGCAGGACTATGGCTACACCTTC	CASRRQDYGYTF
NA	few	TRBV5-1	TRBJ2-1	TGCGCCAGCAGCTTGGGAGGGATCAGGCTCAATGAGCAGTTCTTC	CASSLGGIRLNEQFF
TRBD2	NA	TRBV5-1	TRBJ2-1	TGCGCCAGCAGCCGGACTAGCGGGAATCTTGAGCAGTTCTTC	CASSRTSGNLEQFF
TRBD1	few	TRBV5-1	TRBJ2-5	TGCGCCAGCAGCTCTTCGGAACAGGGGCGTACCAAATTTCTCGAGACCCAGTACTTC	CASSSSEQGRTKFLETQYF
NA	NA	TRBV5-1	TRBJ1-5	TGCGCCAGCAGCTTGGTGGGGGGCGGGACGGGTCCCCAGCATTTT	CASSLVGGGTGPQHF
TRBD2	few	TRBV7-9	TRBJ2-7	TGTGCCAGCAGCTTAGAAGGACTAGGCTCCCACTACGAGCAGTACTTC	CASSLEGLGSHYEQYF
NA	NA	TRBV4-2	TRBJ1-5	TGTGCCAGCAGCCAAGAGACAGCCTACAATCAGCCCCAGCATTTT	CASSQETAYNQPQHF
NA	NA	TRBV5-1	TRBJ2-7	TGCGCCAGCGGCTTGGAAGGCCGGGCCTACGAGCAGTACTTC	CASGLEGRAYEQYF
NA	few	TRBV5-1	TRBJ2-7	TGCGCCGGGAGTCCGGGACCCACCTACGAGCAGTACTTC	CAGSPGPTYEQYF
NA	NA	TRBV20-1	TRBJ2-7	TGCAGTGCTAGAGATAGGCTGCAGGGACGGGACGAGCAGTACTTC	CSARDRLQGRDEQYF
NA	few	TRBV7-2	TRBJ2-7	TGTGCCAGCAGCTTAGCATGGGACCTCTACGAGCAGTACTTC	CASSLAWDLYEQYF
TRBD2	NA	TRBV5-1	TRBJ2-1	TGCGCCAGCATGGGCTTGGTGGCGGGAGCGAATGAGCAGTTCTTC	CASMGLVAGANEQFF
NA	NA	TRBV12-3/TRBV12-4	TRBJ2-2	TGTGCCAGCAGCCCCTGGGGAAACACCGGGGAGCTGTTTTTT	CASSPWGNTGELFF
TRBD1	NA	TRBV20-1	TRBJ1-4	TGCAGTGCTACCCGTCCCGGGACAGGGGCGGCAAAACTGTTTTTT	CSATRPGTGAAKLFF
TRBD2	once	TRBV9	TRBJ2-5	TGTGCCAGCAGCGAGGGCCTCAGCGGGATCGGCCAGGAGACCCAGTACTTC	CASSEGLSGIGQETQYF
NA	few	TRBV7-3	TRBJ2-1	TGTGCCAGCAGCCAAGGGACTTCCTACAATGAGCAGTTCTTC	CASSQGTSYNEQFF
NA	few	TRBV9	TRBJ2-7	TGTGCCAGCAGCGTAGATGAGACGCCTTACGAGCAGTACTTC	CASSVDETPYEQYF
NA	NA	TRBV9	TRBJ2-2	TGTGCCAGCAGCGTAGGGTGGCGGGCCGGGGAGCTGTTTTTT	CASSVGWRAGELFF
NA	NA	TRBV4-3	TRBJ2-7	TGCGCCAGCAGCCAAGATCTTCAGGACTGGCGTGGCGAGCAGTACTTC	CASSQDLQDWRGEQYF
NA	NA	TRBV2	TRBJ2-5	TGTGCCAGCACCCCAGGTGTAGGGGGGTCTGCGACCCAGTACTTC	CASTPGVGGSATQYF
TRBD2	few	TRBV6-5	TRBJ2-4	TGTGCCAGCAGTAAAGCGGGAGGAACCAAAAACATTCAGTACTTC	CASSKAGGTKNIQYF